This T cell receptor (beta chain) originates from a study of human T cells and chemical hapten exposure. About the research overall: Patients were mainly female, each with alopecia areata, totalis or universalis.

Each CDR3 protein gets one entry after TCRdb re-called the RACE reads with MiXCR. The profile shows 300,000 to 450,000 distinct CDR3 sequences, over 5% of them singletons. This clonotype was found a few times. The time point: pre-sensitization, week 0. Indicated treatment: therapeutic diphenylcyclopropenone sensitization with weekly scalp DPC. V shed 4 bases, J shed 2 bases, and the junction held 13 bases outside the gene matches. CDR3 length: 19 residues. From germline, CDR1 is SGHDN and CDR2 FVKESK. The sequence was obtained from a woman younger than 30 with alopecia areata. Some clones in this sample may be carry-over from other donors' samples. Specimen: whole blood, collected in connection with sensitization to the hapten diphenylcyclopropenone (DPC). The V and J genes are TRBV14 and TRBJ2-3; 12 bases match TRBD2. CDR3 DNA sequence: TGTGCCAGCAGCCCCGGGACTAGCGGGCGACTCCTCATCACAGATACGCAGTATTTT. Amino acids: CASSPGTSGRLLITDTQYF.